Listed below are T cell receptor beta chains from one sample, sequenced in a study of T cell responses to AZD1222 COVID-19 vaccine. Method: immunoSEQ multiplex PCR; TCRdb's copy keeps in-frame clones and lacks some. The data hold more than 85,000 clones, with more than 70% observed a single time. The sequences come from peripheral blood, collected on day 0 of AZD1222 vaccination. Receptor source: an adult in good health. Both conserved end residues are part of each CDR3. D genes are given only for firm matches. Part of the rows lack a size; the others show once, few, many or a class for expanded clones.

v_gene,j_gene,abundance,d_gene,CDR3aa,CDR3nt
TRBV19,TRBJ2-2,.,.,CASSIALNTGELFF,TGTGCCAGTAGTATTGCCCTGAACACCGGGGAGCTGTTTTTT
TRBV7-3,TRBJ2-7,.,.,CASSLDQGSSEQYF,TGTGCCAGCAGCCTCGACCAGGGATCGAGCGAGCAGTACTTC
TRBV7-3,TRBJ2-1,.,TRBD1,CASSVGGSFDEQFF,TGTGCCAGCAGCGTAGGGGGCTCCTTCGATGAGCAGTTCTTC
TRBV28,TRBJ2-1,.,TRBD2,CASSLFPSGSRNEQFF,TGTGCCAGCAGTTTATTCCCTAGCGGGAGTCGGAATGAGCAGTTCTTC
TRBV10-3,TRBJ2-3,.,TRBD2,CAISESASGRPTDTQYF,TGTGCCATCAGTGAGTCAGCCAGCGGGAGACCCACAGATACGCAGTATTTT
TRBV9,TRBJ2-7,.,.,CAGGIRGTSYEQYF,TGTGCCGGGGGTATTAGGGGAACTTCCTACGAGCAGTACTTC
TRBV19,TRBJ1-2,.,TRBD1,CASSVGQGAYGYTF,TGTGCCAGTAGTGTGGGACAGGGGGCGTATGGCTACACCTTC
TRBV19,TRBJ1-2,.,.,CASSYRASAHGYTF,TGTGCCAGTAGTTACAGGGCTTCAGCCCATGGCTACACCTTC
TRBV19,TRBJ2-3,.,TRBD2,CASSSPHLAGTDTQYF,TGTGCCAGTAGTTCGCCCCACCTAGCGGGAACAGATACGCAGTATTTT
TRBV7-9,TRBJ2-1,once,TRBD1,CASSPGTGGNEQFF,TGTGCCAGCAGCCCCGGGACAGGAGGGAATGAGCAGTTCTTC
TRBV2,TRBJ1-1,.,.,CASSGPGWDTEAFF,TGTGCCAGCAGTGGTCCAGGGTGGGACACTGAAGCTTTCTTT
TRBV30,TRBJ2-5,.,.,CAWKPAGLETQYF,TGTGCCTGGAAACCGGCCGGCCTGGAGACCCAGTACTTC
TRBV7-3,TRBJ2-7,.,TRBD2,CASSKSGGYEQYF,TGTGCCAGCAGCAAAAGCGGGGGATACGAGCAGTACTTC
TRBV7-2,TRBJ2-5,.,TRBD2,CASSSGLAGEETQYF,TGTGCCAGCAGCTCCGGTCTAGCGGGAGAAGAGACCCAGTACTTC
TRBV28,TRBJ1-2,.,.,CASRSGPKEVYTF,TGTGCCAGCCGGTCAGGGCCTAAGGAAGTCTACACCTTC
TRBV28,TRBJ2-1,.,TRBD1,CASSLTGTGSYNEQFF,TGTGCCAGCAGCCTGACCGGGACAGGGAGCTACAATGAGCAGTTCTTC
TRBV27,TRBJ1-2,.,TRBD1,CASSLDRASYYGYTF,TGTGCCAGCAGTTTAGACAGGGCCTCTTACTATGGCTACACCTTC
TRBV24-1,TRBJ2-1,.,.,CATSDSTGPSYNEQFF,TGTGCCACCAGTGATTCCACAGGGCCTTCCTACAATGAGCAGTTCTTC
TRBV5-1,TRBJ2-1,few,.,CASSLVLGNEQFF,TGCGCCAGCAGCTTGGTCCTGGGCAATGAGCAGTTCTTC
TRBV7-9,TRBJ2-2,few,.,CASSLATSWGDRSTGELFF,TGTGCCAGCAGCTTAGCGACCTCATGGGGGGACAGAAGCACCGGGGAGCTGTTTTTT